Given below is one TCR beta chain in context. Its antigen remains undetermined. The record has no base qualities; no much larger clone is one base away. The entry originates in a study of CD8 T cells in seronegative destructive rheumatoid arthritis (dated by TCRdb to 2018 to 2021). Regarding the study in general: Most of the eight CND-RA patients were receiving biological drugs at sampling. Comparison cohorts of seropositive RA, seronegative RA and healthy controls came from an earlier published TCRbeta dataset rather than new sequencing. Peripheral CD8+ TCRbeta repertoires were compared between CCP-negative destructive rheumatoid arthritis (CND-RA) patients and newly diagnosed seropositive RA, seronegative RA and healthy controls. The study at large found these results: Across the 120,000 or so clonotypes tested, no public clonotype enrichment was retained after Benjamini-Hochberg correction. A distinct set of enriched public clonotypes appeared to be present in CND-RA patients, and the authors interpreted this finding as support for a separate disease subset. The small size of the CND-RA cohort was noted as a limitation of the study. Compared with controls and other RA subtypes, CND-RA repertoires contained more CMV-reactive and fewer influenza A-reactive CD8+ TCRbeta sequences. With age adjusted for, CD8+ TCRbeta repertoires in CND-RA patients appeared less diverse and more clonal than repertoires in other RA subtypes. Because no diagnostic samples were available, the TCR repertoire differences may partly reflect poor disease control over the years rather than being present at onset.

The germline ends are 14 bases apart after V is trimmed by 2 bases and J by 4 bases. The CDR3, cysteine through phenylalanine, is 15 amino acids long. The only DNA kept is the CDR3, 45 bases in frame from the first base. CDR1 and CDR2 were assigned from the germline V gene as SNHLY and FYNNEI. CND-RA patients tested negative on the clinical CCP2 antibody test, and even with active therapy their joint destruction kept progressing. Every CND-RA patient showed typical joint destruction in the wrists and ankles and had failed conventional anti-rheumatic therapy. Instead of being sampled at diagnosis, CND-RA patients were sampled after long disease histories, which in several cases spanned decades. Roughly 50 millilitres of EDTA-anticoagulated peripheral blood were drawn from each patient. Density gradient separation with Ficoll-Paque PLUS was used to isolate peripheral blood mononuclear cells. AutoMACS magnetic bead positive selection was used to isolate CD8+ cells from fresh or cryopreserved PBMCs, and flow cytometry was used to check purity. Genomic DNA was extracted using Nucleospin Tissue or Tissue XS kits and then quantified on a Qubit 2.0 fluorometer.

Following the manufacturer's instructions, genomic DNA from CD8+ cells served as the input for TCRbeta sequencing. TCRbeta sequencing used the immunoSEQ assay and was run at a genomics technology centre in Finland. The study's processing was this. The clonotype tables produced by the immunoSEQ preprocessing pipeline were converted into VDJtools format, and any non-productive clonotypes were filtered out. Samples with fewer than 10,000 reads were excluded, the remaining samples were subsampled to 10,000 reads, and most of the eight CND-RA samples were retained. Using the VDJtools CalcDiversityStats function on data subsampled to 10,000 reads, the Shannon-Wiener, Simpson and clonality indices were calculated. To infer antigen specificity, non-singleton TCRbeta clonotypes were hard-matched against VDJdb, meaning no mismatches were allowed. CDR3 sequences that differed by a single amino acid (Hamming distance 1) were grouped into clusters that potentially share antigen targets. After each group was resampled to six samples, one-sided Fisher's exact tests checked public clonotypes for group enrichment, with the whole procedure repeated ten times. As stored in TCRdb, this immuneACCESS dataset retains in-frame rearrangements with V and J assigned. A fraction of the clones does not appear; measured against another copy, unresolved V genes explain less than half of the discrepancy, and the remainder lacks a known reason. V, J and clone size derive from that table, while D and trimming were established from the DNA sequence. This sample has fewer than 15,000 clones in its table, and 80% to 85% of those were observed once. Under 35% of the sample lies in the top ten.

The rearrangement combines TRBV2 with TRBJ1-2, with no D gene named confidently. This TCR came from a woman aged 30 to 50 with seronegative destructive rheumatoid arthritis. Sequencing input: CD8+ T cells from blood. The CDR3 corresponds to CASSEPGQAAYGYTF. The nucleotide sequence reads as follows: TGTGCCAGCAGTGAACCCGGCCAGGCTGCCTATGGCTACACCTTC.